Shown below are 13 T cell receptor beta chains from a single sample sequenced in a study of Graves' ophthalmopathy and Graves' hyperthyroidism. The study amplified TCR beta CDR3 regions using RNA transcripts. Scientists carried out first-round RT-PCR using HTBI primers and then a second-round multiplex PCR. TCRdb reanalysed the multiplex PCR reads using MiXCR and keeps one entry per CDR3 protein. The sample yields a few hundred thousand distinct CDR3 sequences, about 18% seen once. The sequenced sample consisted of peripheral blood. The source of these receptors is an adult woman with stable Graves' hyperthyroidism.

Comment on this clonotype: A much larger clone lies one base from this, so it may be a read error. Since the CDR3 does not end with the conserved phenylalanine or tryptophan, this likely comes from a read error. CDR3 sequence (DNA): TGCAGCGCCGGGGGGTCAGGGGCTGGAGGCTACACCTAC. Protein: CSAGGSGAGGYTY. This chain links TRBV29-1 with TRBJ1-2, with D possibly being TRBD1 (6 bases). The ends were cut back, 7 bases at V and 8 bases at J, with 20 bases in the middle. Germline V CDR1 and CDR2: SQVTM, ANQGSEA. The CDR3 contains 13 residues.

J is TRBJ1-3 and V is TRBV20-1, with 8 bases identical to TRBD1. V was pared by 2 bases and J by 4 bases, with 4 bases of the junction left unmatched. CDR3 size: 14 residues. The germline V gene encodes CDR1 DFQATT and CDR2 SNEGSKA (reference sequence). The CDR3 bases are TGCAGTGCTAGACAGGGGGCGTGGGGAAACACCATATATTTT. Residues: CSARQGAWGNTIYF.

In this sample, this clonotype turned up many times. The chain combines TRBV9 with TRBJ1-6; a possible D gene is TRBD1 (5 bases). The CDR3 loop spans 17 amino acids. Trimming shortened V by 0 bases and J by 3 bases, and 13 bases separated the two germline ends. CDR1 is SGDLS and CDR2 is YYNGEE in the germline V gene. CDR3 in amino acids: CASSVVGGIDYNSPLHF. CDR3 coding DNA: TGTGCCAGCAGCGTAGTTGGGGGAATCGACTATAATTCACCCCTCCACTTT.

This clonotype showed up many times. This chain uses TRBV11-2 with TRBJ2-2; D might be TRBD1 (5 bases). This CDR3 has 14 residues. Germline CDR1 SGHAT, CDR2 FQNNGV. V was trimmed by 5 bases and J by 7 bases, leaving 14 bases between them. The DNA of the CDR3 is TGTGCCAGCAGCGTGCAGGGTCCTCGCGGGGAGCTGTTTTTT. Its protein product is CASSVQGPRGELFF.

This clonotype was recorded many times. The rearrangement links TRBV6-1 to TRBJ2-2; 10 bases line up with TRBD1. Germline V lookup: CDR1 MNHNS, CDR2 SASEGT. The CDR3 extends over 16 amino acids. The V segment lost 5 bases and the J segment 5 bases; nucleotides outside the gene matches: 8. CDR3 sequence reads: CASSPRTGGRTGELFF. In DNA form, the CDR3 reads TGTGCCAGCAGTCCCCGGACAGGGGGGCGGACCGGGGAGCTGTTTTTT.

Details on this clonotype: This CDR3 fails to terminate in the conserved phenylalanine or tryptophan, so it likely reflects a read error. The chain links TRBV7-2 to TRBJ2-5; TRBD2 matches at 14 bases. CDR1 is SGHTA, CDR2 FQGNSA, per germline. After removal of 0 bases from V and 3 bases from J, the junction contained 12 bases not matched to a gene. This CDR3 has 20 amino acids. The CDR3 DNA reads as TGTGCCAGCAGCTTAGCCCCGCCGGGACTAGCGGGGGTTGACAAAGAGACCCAGTACCTC. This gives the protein CASSLAPPGLAGVDKETQYL.

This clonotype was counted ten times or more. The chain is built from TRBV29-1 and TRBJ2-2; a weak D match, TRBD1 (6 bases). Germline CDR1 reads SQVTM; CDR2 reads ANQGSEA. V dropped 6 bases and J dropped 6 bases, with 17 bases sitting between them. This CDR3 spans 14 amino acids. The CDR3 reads CSVPNIQGAGELFF. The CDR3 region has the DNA TGCAGCGTGCCGAACATACAGGGAGCCGGGGAGCTGTTTTTT.

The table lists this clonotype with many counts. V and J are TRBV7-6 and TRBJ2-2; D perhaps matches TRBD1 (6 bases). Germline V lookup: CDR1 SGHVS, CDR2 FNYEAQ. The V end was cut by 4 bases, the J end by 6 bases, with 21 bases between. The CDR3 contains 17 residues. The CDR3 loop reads CASSYRTGSLSAGELFF. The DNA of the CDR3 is TGTGCCAGCAGCTACCGCACAGGGTCTCTCAGTGCCGGGGAGCTGTTTTTT.

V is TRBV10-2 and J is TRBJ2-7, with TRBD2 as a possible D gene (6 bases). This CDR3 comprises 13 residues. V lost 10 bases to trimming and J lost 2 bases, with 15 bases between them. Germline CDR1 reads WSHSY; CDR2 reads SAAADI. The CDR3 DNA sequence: TGCGCCACCGCGGGACTGCGCGCCTACGAGCAGTACTTC. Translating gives CATAGLRAYEQYF.

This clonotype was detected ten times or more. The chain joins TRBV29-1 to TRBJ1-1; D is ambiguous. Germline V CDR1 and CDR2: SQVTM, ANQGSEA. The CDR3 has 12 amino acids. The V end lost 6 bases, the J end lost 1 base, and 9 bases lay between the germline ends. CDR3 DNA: TGCAGCGTGGCACAGTCGAACACTGAAGCTTTCTTT. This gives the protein CSVAQSNTEAFF.

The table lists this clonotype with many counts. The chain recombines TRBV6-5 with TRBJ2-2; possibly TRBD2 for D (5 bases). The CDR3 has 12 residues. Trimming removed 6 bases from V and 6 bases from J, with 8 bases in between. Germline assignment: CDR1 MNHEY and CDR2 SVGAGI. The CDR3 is CASSWRSGELFF. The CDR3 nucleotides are TGTGCCAGCAGCTGGAGGTCCGGGGAGCTGTTTTTT.

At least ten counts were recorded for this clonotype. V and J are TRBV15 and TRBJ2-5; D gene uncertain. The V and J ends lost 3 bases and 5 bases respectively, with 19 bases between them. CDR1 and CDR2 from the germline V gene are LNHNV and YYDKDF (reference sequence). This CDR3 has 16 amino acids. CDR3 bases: TGTGCCACCAGCAGGGGCCATGGATCTAAAGGGGAGACCCAGTACTTC. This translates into CATSRGHGSKGETQYF. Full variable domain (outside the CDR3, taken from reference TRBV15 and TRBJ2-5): DAMVIQNPRYQVTQFGKPVTLSCSQTLNHNVMYWYQQKSSQAPKLLFHYYDKDFNNEADTPDNFQSRRPNTSFCFLDIRSPGLGDTAMYLCATSRGHGSKGETQYFGPGTRLLVL.

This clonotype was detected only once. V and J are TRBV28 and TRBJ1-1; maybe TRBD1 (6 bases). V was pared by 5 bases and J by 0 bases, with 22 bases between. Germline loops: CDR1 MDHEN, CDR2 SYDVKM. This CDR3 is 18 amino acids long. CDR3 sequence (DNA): TGTGCCAGCAGTCCCCACCCCAACAGGGTGCTGATGAACACTGAAGCTTTCTTT. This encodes CASSPHPNRVLMNTEAFF.